This T cell receptor (beta chain) is drawn from a study of T cells in Graves' hyperthyroidism and ophthalmopathy. Germline V CDR1 and CDR2: DFQATT, SNEGSKA (reference sequence). The CDR3 runs to 12 residues. This clonotype was seen a few times. Its specificity is unknown. One end of the junction does not line up with germline, which may come from a read error. General study findings and limits: With a median lead of roughly 6.2 months before onset, the model predicted ophthalmopathy.

Amplification targeted TCR beta CDR3 regions from RNA transcripts. The primer set for the first-round RT-PCR of the TCR CDR3 was HTBI. MiXCR, applied by TCRdb to the multiplex PCR reads, yields one record per CDR3 protein. The repertoire has approximately 530,000 distinct CDR3 sequences, approximately 15% of them found once; the top ten carry 18%. The sequence derives from a woman aged 18 to 35 with Graves' hyperthyroidism. Sequenced material: blood. This sequence joins TRBV20-1 and TRBJ1-2, with D possibly matching TRBD1 (6 bases). CDR3 coding DNA: TGCAGTGCTTCCCCCGGGGGCTATGGCTTCACCTTC. As protein: CSASPGGYGFTF.